The 27 T cell receptor beta chains presented below share a single source sample, sequenced in a study of Graves' ophthalmopathy and Graves' hyperthyroidism. RNA served as the template for amplifying TCR beta CDR3 regions. An opening RT-PCR round employed HTBI primers and preceded a second-round multiplex PCR. TCRdb itself ran the multiplex PCR reads through MiXCR, one entry per CDR3 protein. The data contain just over 400,000 distinct CDR3 sequences, roughly 21% of them singletons. The sequencing sample was made of peripheral blood. The source is a woman between 18 and 30 years old with stable Graves' hyperthyroidism.

This clonotype was seen repeatedly, ten times or more. This rearrangement joins TRBV12-3 or TRBV12-4 to TRBJ1-5; the D gene is possibly TRBD1 (5 bases). The CDR3 has 15 amino acids. The ends were cut back, 2 bases at V and 4 bases at J, with 12 bases in the middle. The CDR3 protein is CASSLMGTGNQPQHF. The CDR3 nucleotides are TGTGCCAGCAGTTTAATGGGGACTGGGAATCAGCCCCAGCATTTT.

This clonotype was recorded a few times. The chain joins TRBV11-2 to TRBJ2-7, with D perhaps given as TRBD1 or TRBD2 (5 bases each). Germline V gene lookup returns CDR1 SGHAT and CDR2 FQNNGV. Trimming removed 6 bases from V and 2 bases from J, with 20 bases in between. The CDR3 covers 16 residues. The CDR3 region has the DNA TGTGCCAGCAGTTTAACCGGGACCGTGCCCACCTACGAGCAGTACTTC. Amino acids: CASSLTGTVPTYEQYF.

Ten or more counts support this clonotype. The chain is built from TRBV12-3 or TRBV12-4 and TRBJ2-7; perhaps TRBD2 as D (7 bases). V lost 2 bases and J 0 bases, leaving 20 bases between the germline ends. CDR3 length: 18 residues. The CDR3 region is CASSLRGGGSASSYEQYF. As DNA, the CDR3 is TGTGCCAGCAGTTTAAGGGGGGGGGGGAGCGCCTCCTCCTACGAGCAGTACTTC.

Ten or more counts support this clonotype. The chain couples TRBV20-1 to TRBJ2-5; 7 positions agree with TRBD2. This CDR3 contains 14 residues. Germline values: CDR1 DFQATT, CDR2 SNEGSKA (reference sequence). Trimming cost V 0 bases and J 4 bases; bases outside gene matches: 5. In nucleotides, the CDR3 is TGCAGTGCTAGAGATGGCGGGAGCTCAGAGACCCAGTACTTC. This sequence encodes CSARDGGSSETQYF.

This clonotype was found many times. This rearrangement joins TRBV6-5 to TRBJ1-1; D might be TRBD1 (5 bases). The V end was cut by 2 bases, the J end by 7 bases, with 14 bases between. This CDR3 has 14 residues. The V gene's germline CDR1 is MNHEY and CDR2 SVGAGI. CDR3 DNA: TGTGCCAGCAGTTACAGTCGGGGGAGCGATGAAGCTTTCTTT. This encodes CASSYSRGSDEAFF.

This clonotype showed up many times. The rearrangement links TRBV29-1 to TRBJ2-5, with D uncertain. The CDR3 is made up of 10 amino acids. Germline CDR1 is SQVTM and CDR2 is ANQGSEA. The ends were cut back, 7 bases at V and 3 bases at J, with 6 bases in the middle. The CDR3 here is CSDGEETQYF. CDR3 DNA sequence: TGCAGCGATGGCGAAGAGACCCAGTACTTC.

The chain has TRBV5-4 and TRBJ2-7; 9 nucleotides line up with TRBD2. The CDR3 totals 16 residues. Germline V gene data show CDR1 as SGHNT and CDR2 as YYREEE (reference sequence). V gave up 2 bases and J gave up 4 bases; unmatched junction bases: 10. CDR3 in amino acids: CASSFSSGNGVYEQYF. The CDR3 bases are TGTGCCAGCAGCTTCTCTAGCGGGAACGGGGTATACGAGCAGTACTTC.

V and J are TRBV6-5 and TRBJ1-2, with D unclear. The V gene lost 0 bases and the J gene lost 8 bases, with 10 bases spanning the gap. Looked up from germline, CDR1 is MNHEY and CDR2 is SVGAGI. The CDR3 contains 13 residues. CDR3 nucleotides: TGTGCCAGCAGTTACTCAAAGGGCTACGGCTACACCTTC. Encoded protein: CASSYSKGYGYTF.

V gene TRBV5-8 combines with J gene TRBJ1-1; 10 bases line up with TRBD1. The CDR3 totals 15 residues. J gave up 10 bases and V 4 bases, and 13 bases lay outside the gene matches. Germline V gives CDR1 SGHTS, CDR2 YDEGEE. In nucleotides, the CDR3 is TGTGCCAGCAGCCCCGTACTGGGACAGGGGTCCCCAGCTTTCTTT. This codes for CASSPVLGQGSPAFF.

This clonotype was picked up many times. The rearrangement links TRBV27 to TRBJ1-2; D unresolved. Germline V gives CDR1 MNHEY, CDR2 SMNVEV (reference sequence). V was pared by 4 bases and J by 4 bases, with 7 bases between. CDR3 length equals 12 residues. The CDR3 nucleotides are TGTGCCAGCAGTTCCATTGGCTATGGCTACACCTTC. This sequence encodes CASSSIGYGYTF.

This clonotype was counted a few times. The J gene is TRBJ2-2, the V gene TRBV6-1, with D maybe TRBD2 (5 bases). V shed 10 bases and J shed 3 bases, with 15 bases lying between them. Germline V CDR1 and CDR2: MNHNS, SASEGT. CDR3 length: 14 amino acids. The CDR3 nucleotides read TGTGCCACCCCCGGGATCCCCCACACCGGGGAGCTGTTTTTT. Protein sequence: CATPGIPHTGELFF.

Only a few counts were recorded for this clonotype. This clone may be a read error of a much larger clone one base away. This likely comes from a read error, as the CDR3 has no conserved phenylalanine or tryptophan at its end. V and J are TRBV6-1 and TRBJ2-5; D uncertain. Trimming took off 5 bases at V and 2 bases at J, with 15 bases between the two ends. The germline V gene has CDR1 MNHNS and CDR2 SASEGT. This CDR3 spans 15 amino acids. Here the CDR3 reads CASSLRRFSQETQYL. CDR3 DNA sequence: TGTGCCAGCAGTCTTAGGCGTTTTTCTCAAGAGACCCAGTACCTC.

Remarks on this clonotype: An end of the junction does not agree with germline; a read error may underlie this. The chain has TRBV7-2 and TRBJ2-7; TRBD2 is a possible D gene (7 bases). The CDR3 runs 13 residues. Germline V lookup: CDR1 SGHTA, CDR2 FQGNSA. CDR3 sequence: CASSLAGGPEQHF. CDR3 bases: TGTGCCAGCAGCTTAGCGGGGGGGCCCGAGCAGCACTTC.

This clonotype was counted many times. The chain joins TRBV28 to TRBJ2-5; 9 positions agree with TRBD1. Germline-derived CDR1 and CDR2 are MDHEN and SYDVKM. CDR3 length: 17 residues. V dropped 3 bases and J dropped 3; count of bases not matched to a gene: 11. The CDR3 protein is CASSLRVGTGREETQYF. In nucleotides, the CDR3 is TGTGCCAGCAGTTTGCGTGTTGGGACAGGGCGGGAAGAGACCCAGTACTTC.

The chain links TRBV27 to TRBJ2-5, with D tentatively TRBD1 or TRBD2 (5 bases each). CDR1 and CDR2 (germline): MNHEY, SMNVEV (reference sequence). The CDR3 length is 15 residues. The germline V and J ends were trimmed by 3 bases and 0 bases, with 11 bases remaining between them. CDR3 DNA sequence: TGTGCCAGCAGTTTGGGACGGTCGTACCAAGAGACCCAGTACTTC. It codes for CASSLGRSYQETQYF.

This clonotype was seen repeatedly, ten times or more. The chain is built from TRBV6-2 or TRBV6-3 and TRBJ2-7, with a weak D call TRBD1 (6 bases). Germline V gene lookup returns CDR1 MNHEY and CDR2 SVGEGT. The CDR3 contains 14 residues. V dropped 8 bases and J dropped 3 bases, with 17 bases sitting between them. CDR3 sequence (DNA): TGTGCCAGCTCGAGCGGTCGAGGGGGCTACGAGCAGTACTTC. Its protein product is CASSSGRGGYEQYF.

At least ten counts were recorded for this clonotype. The chain links TRBV7-2 to TRBJ2-7, with D uncertain. Germline assignment: CDR1 SGHTA and CDR2 FQGNSA. Trimming stripped 1 base from V and 5 bases from J, with 15 bases between. The CDR3 loop spans 15 amino acids. Here the CDR3 DNA reads TGTGCCAGCAGCTTAGTTGCCCTAGTCGATAACGAGCAGTACTTC. This sequence encodes CASSLVALVDNEQYF.

The rearrangement links TRBV27 to TRBJ2-7, with 9 bases fitting TRBD2. Per germline, CDR1 MNHEY and CDR2 SMNVEV (reference sequence). This CDR3 is built from 14 residues. The J segment lost 0 bases and the V segment lost 9 bases, leaving 6 bases of the junction unmatched. The CDR3 sequence: CASRSSGISYEQYF. DNA for the CDR3: TGTGCCAGTAGATCTAGCGGGATCTCCTACGAGCAGTACTTC.

In this sample, this clonotype turned up many times. The V gene is TRBV15, the J gene TRBJ1-1; unclear D gene. The CDR3 covers 13 residues. CDR1 is LNHNV and CDR2 is YYDKDF in the germline V gene (reference sequence). V gave up 3 bases and J gave up 1 base, with 6 bases separating them. The CDR3 coding sequence is TGTGCCACCAGCAGGGCCCGGAACACTGAAGCTTTCTTT. Its protein product is CATSRARNTEAFF.

This clonotype was recorded at least ten times. The V and J genes are TRBV27 and TRBJ1-1; D not certain. The ends were cut back, 8 bases at V and 3 bases at J, with 16 bases in the middle. The CDR3 consists of 14 residues. Germline loops: CDR1 MNHEY, CDR2 SMNVEV (reference sequence). The CDR3: CASRTLTGDTEAFF. CDR3 in DNA: TGTGCCAGCCGTACCTTAACCGGGGACACTGAAGCTTTCTTT.

This clonotype showed up many times. The chain is built from TRBV29-1 and TRBJ1-5; D is perhaps TRBD1 (5 bases). CDR1 and CDR2 (germline): SQVTM, ANQGSEA. Trimming took off 6 bases at V and 2 bases at J, with 14 bases between the two ends. The CDR3 runs 14 residues. The DNA of the CDR3 is TGCAGCGTGCACCACTCAGGGCGCAATCAGCCCCAGCATTTT. Translation: CSVHHSGRNQPQHF.

This clonotype was observed a handful of times. The chain carries TRBV6-1 and TRBJ1-1; D is ambiguous. From germline, CDR1 is MNHNS and CDR2 SASEGT. Trimming shortened V by 6 bases and J by 4 bases, and 18 bases separated the two germline ends. The CDR3 runs 15 residues. In DNA form, the CDR3 reads TGTGCCAGCAGGGACCCTCGAGGCGGGGTCACTGAAGCTTTCTTT. It is translated as CASRDPRGGVTEAFF.

This clonotype was observed a handful of times. V is TRBV27 and J is TRBJ1-1; the D is unclear. The CDR3 covers 14 residues. Per germline, CDR1 MNHEY and CDR2 SMNVEV (reference sequence). The V gene lost 1 base and the J gene lost 4 bases, with 10 bases spanning the gap. The CDR3 region has the DNA TGTGCCAGCAGTTTATTGGGATCGGGCACTGAAGCTTTCTTT. Its translation is CASSLLGSGTEAFF.

This clonotype has a count of ten or more. CDR3 in DNA: TGTGCCATCAGTGAGATTGCATCAAAAGCCTACGAGCAGTACTTC. Translating it yields CAISEIASKAYEQYF. The chain carries TRBV10-3 and TRBJ2-7; no reliable D call. V shed 2 bases and J shed 2 bases, with 13 bases lying between them. The CDR3 runs 15 residues. Per germline, CDR1 ENHRY and CDR2 SYGVKD.

At least ten counts were recorded for this clonotype. The chain employs TRBV12-3 or TRBV12-4 and TRBJ2-7; D may correspond to TRBD1 or TRBD2 (5 bases each). V lost 3 bases, J lost 5 bases, and 17 bases lay in between. This CDR3 region has 15 residues. The CDR3 sequence: CASSFRGGRRDEQYF. In nucleotides, the CDR3 is TGTGCCAGCAGTTTTCGGGGCGGAAGGCGGGACGAGCAGTACTTC.

The chain uses TRBV6-1 and TRBJ2-7, with D possibly being TRBD2 (7 bases). The CDR3 length is 16 residues. CDR1 MNHNS and CDR2 SASEGT come from the germline V gene. V gave up 6 bases and J gave up 8 bases, with 26 bases separating them. The CDR3 DNA follows: TGTGCCAGCAGCGACCGGGGGCGGGGGATTCTCGACCAGCAGTACTTC. It translates to CASSDRGRGILDQQYF.

CDR3 region: CSAPGDANYGYTF. The CDR3 nucleotides read TGCAGTGCCCCAGGGGACGCTAACTATGGCTACACCTTC. V and J are TRBV20-1 and TRBJ1-2, with a tentative D call TRBD1 (6 bases). Trimming shortened V by 6 bases and J by 0 bases, and 11 bases separated the two germline ends. The germline V gene has CDR1 DFQATT and CDR2 SNEGSKA (reference sequence). The CDR3 totals 13 residues.